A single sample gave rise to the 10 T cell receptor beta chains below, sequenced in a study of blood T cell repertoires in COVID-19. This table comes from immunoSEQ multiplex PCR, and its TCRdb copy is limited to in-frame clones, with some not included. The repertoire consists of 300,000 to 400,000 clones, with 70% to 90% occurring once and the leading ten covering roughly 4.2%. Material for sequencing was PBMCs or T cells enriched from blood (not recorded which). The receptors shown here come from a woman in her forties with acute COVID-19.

The CDR3 protein is CASRDRATNEKLFF. The DNA for the CDR3 is TGTGCCAGCCGGGACAGGGCAACTAATGAAAAACTGTTTTTT. The chain carries TRBV6-5 and TRBJ1-4; 9 nucleotides line up with TRBD1. The germline V gene encodes CDR1 MNHEY and CDR2 SVGAGI. V shed 8 bases, J shed 0 bases, and the junction held 1 base outside the gene matches. CDR3 length: 14 residues.

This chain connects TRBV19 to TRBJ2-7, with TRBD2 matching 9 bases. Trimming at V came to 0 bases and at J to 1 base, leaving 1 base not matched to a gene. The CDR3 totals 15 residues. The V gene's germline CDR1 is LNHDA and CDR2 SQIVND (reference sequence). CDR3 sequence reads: CASSIESGRSYEQYF. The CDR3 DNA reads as TGTGCCAGTAGTATAGAAAGCGGGAGGTCCTACGAGCAGTACTTC.

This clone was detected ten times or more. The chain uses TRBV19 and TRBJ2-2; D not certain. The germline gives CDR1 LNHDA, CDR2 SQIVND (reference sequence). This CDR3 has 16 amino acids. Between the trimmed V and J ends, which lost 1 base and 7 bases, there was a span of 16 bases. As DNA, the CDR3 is TGTGCCAGTAGTATAGTGGCAAGTCTCTTGATCGGGGAGCTGTTTTTT. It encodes CASSIVASLLIGELFF.

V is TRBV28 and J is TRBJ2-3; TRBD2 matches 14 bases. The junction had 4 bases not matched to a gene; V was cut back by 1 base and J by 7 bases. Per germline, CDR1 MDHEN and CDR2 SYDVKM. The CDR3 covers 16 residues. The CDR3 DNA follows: TGTGCCAGCAGTTTATCCGGGACTAGCGGGGGATATACGCAGTATTTT. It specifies CASSLSGTSGGYTQYF.

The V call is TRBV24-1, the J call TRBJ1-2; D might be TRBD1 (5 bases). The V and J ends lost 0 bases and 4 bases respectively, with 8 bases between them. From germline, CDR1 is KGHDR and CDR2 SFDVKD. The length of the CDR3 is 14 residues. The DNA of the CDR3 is TGTGCCACCAGTGATTTGGACAGAGTCTATGGCTACACCTTC. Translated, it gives CATSDLDRVYGYTF.

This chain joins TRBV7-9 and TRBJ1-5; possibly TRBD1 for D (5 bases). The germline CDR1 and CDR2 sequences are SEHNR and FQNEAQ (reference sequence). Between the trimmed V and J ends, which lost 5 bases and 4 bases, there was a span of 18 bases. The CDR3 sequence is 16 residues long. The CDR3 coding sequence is TGTGCCAGCAGCACGGCGGGGGGTTGGGGGAATCAGCCCCAGCATTTT. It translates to CASSTAGGWGNQPQHF.

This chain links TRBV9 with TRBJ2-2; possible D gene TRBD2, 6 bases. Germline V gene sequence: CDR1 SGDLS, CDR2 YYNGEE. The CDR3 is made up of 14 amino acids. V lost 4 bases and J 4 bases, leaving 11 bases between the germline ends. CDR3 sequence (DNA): TGTGCCAGCAGCTGGGGGGTGGGCACCGGGGAGCTGTTTTTT. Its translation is CASSWGVGTGELFF.

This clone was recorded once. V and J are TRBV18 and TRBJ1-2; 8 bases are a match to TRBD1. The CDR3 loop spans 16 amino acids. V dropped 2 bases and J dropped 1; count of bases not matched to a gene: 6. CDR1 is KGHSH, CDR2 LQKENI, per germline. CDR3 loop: CASSPRDRPINYGYTF. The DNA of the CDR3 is TGTGCCAGCTCACCAAGGGACAGGCCTATTAACTATGGCTACACCTTC.

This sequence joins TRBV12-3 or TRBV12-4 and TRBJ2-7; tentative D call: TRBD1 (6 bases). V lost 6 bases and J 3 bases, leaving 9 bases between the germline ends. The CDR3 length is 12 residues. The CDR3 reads CASSQQGYEQYF. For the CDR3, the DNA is TGTGCCAGCAGCCAACAGGGCTACGAGCAGTACTTC.

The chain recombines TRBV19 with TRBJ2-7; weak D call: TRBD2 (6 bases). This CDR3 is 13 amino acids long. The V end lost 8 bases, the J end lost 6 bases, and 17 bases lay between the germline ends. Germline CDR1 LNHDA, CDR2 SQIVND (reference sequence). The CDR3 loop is CASSRDWISEQYF. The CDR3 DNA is TGTGCCAGTTCCAGGGACTGGATCTCCGAGCAGTACTTC.